Below are 21 T cell receptor beta chains sequenced from a single sample in a study of blood T cells in healthy people across ages. Combining a sample-barcoded 5' primer with a J-beta primer mix, a second PCR ran for about 7 to 11 cycles. TCRdb itself ran the 5' RACE reads through MiXCR, one entry per CDR3 protein. The profile shows hundreds of thousands of distinct CDR3 sequences, roughly half of them singletons. Sequenced input: blood. The receptors originated from a woman at least 80 years old in good health.

This clonotype occurred a few times. The genes are TRBV14 and TRBJ2-1; 10 bases fit TRBD2. Germline trimming cut 5 bases from V and 6 bases from J; bases unmatched to any gene: 10. CDR3 size: 16 residues. CDR1 SGHDN and CDR2 FVKESK come from the germline V gene. CDR3 DNA sequence: TGTGCCAGCAGCACCCGGACTAGCGGAGCCGGCAATGAGCAGTTCTTC. This gives the protein CASSTRTSGAGNEQFF.

The chain has TRBV7-2 and TRBJ1-4, with D possibly being TRBD1 (6 bases). There are 15 residues in the CDR3. CDR1 is SGHTA and CDR2 is FQGNSA in the germline V gene. The V end lost 4 bases, the J end lost 7 bases, and 16 bases lay between the germline ends. The CDR3 spells CASSSYQGLTEKLFF. CDR3 in DNA: TGTGCCAGCAGCTCATACCAGGGGCTCACTGAAAAACTGTTTTTT.

The chain carries TRBV12-3 or TRBV12-4 and TRBJ1-2, with 7 bases aligning to TRBD1. CDR3 length equals 15 residues. V dropped 6 bases and J dropped 3; count of bases not matched to a gene: 10. CDR3 sequence (DNA): TGTGCCAGCAGCCAATTACGGGACAGCCACTATGGCTACACCTTC. It specifies CASSQLRDSHYGYTF.

The sample holds many counts of this clonotype. The chain couples TRBV25-1 to TRBJ1-4; 8 bases line up with TRBD1. Per the germline V gene, CDR1 is MGHDK and CDR2 is SYGVNS. The CDR3 is 16 amino acids. Germline trimming cut 4 bases from V and 7 bases from J; bases unmatched to any gene: 11. The CDR3 DNA sequence: TGTGCCAGCAGTGCCTACGGACAGGGCGAGACTGAAAAACTGTTTTTT. Translated: CASSAYGQGETEKLFF.

The chain is built from TRBV9 and TRBJ1-1; D gene unclear. The CDR3 is 13 amino acids. Germline V CDR1 and CDR2: SGDLS, YYNGEE. Between the trimmed V and J ends, which lost 6 bases and 7 bases, there was a span of 16 bases. CDR3 bases: TGTGCCAGCACCGAAGCCGACATGCGTGAAGCTTTCTTT. This translates into CASTEADMREAFF.

V is TRBV9 and J is TRBJ2-7; no clear D gene. CDR3 size: 15 residues. Deletions cut 3 bases from V and 2 bases from J, with 15 bases between. CDR1 and CDR2 from the germline V gene are SGDLS and YYNGEE. CDR3 in DNA: TGTGCCAGCAGCGCCTTCAGGCACCACCCCTACGAGCAGTACTTC. Encoded protein: CASSAFRHHPYEQYF.

On this clonotype: The junction shows a germline mismatch at one end, possibly a read error. V gene TRBV24-1 combines with J gene TRBJ2-3, with 8 bases lining up with TRBD2. Per the germline V gene, CDR1 is KGHDR and CDR2 is SFDVKD. The CDR3 extends over 16 amino acids. DNA for the CDR3: TGTGCCACCAGTGATTTGACGGGGGGGCGCACAGAAACGCAGTATTTT. Translating gives CATSDLTGGRTETQYF.

The chain employs TRBV20-1 and TRBJ2-1, with D possibly TRBD2 on 5 matching bases. Between the trimmed V and J ends, which lost 0 bases and 10 bases, there was a span of 13 bases. The germline V gene encodes CDR1 DFQATT and CDR2 SNEGSKA (reference sequence). CDR3 length: 13 amino acids. The CDR3 DNA reads as TGCAGTGCTAGAGAACCCCGGGGTAGGGAGCAGTTCTTC. It specifies CSAREPRGREQFF.

V and J are TRBV27 and TRBJ1-6; D not resolved. The CDR3 consists of 18 residues. V lost 0 bases, J lost 2 bases, and 14 bases lay in between. From germline, CDR1 is MNHEY and CDR2 SMNVEV (reference sequence). The CDR3: CASSLSGGRLAYNSPLHF. CDR3 DNA: TGTGCCAGCAGTTTATCCGGTGGCAGGCTCGCCTATAATTCACCCCTCCACTTT.

The gene calls are TRBV7-2 and TRBJ2-1, with 7 bases matching TRBD1. The J segment lost 5 bases and the V segment lost 0 bases, leaving 16 bases of the junction unmatched. Germline V gene lookup returns CDR1 SGHTA and CDR2 FQGNSA. The CDR3 contains 19 residues. CDR3 in amino acids: CASSLATPGSRGQDNEQFF. CDR3 in DNA: TGTGCCAGCAGCTTAGCTACTCCCGGCTCTAGGGGGCAGGACAATGAGCAGTTCTTC.

The chain uses TRBV29-1 and TRBJ2-7; D not certain. Germline-derived CDR1 and CDR2 are SQVTM and ANQGSEA. The CDR3 has 13 residues. The V end lost 6 bases, the J end lost 10 bases, and 22 bases lay between the germline ends. CDR3: CSVSVSIDTAQYF. The CDR3 DNA reads as TGCAGCGTCTCCGTCTCGATTGATACGGCCCAGTACTTC.

CDR3 sequence (DNA): TGCAGCGTCCGCCCCGGACAGAACCAAGAGACCCAGTACTTC. This translates into CSVRPGQNQETQYF. This sequence joins TRBV29-1 and TRBJ2-5; maybe TRBD1 (6 bases). Deletions cut 6 bases from V and 0 bases from J, with 14 bases between. This CDR3 contains 14 residues. Germline V CDR1 and CDR2: SQVTM, ANQGSEA.

On this clonotype itself: A junction boundary mismatches the germline segment, possibly from a read error. The chain joins TRBV7-2 to TRBJ2-7; 10 bases fit TRBD1. The CDR3 covers 15 residues. Germline V CDR1 and CDR2: SGHTA, FQGNSA. The chain's CDR3 is CVSRGQGGSYYEQYF. The CDR3 coding sequence is TGTGTCAGCAGAGGACAGGGGGGTTCTTACTACGAGCAGTACTTC.

This clonotype has more than one count but fewer than ten. A much larger clone differs by one base, so this may be a read error. The chain is built from TRBV20-1 and TRBJ2-5, with 7 bases lining up with TRBD2. V lost 6 bases to trimming and J lost 5 bases; unmatched junction nucleotides: 15. This CDR3 comprises 15 residues. Germline CDR1 and CDR2: DFQATT and SNEGSKA (reference sequence). The CDR3 loop reads CSALPGRSQRETQYF. In DNA form, the CDR3 reads TGCAGTGCGCTCCCCGGGAGGTCCCAAAGGGAGACCCAGTACTTC.

Note on this clonotype: A read error may explain this, as a much larger clone is one base away. The chain has TRBV7-2 and TRBJ1-2; D ambiguous. V was clipped by 5 bases and J by 7 bases, with 17 bases between them. Germline loops: CDR1 SGHTA, CDR2 FQGNSA. The CDR3 consists of 14 residues. CDR3 sequence: CASSLEARSPGYTF. The CDR3 coding sequence is TGTGCCAGCAGCCTTGAGGCCAGGTCCCCTGGCTACACCTTC.

This clonotype was found many times. The V gene is TRBV7-9, the J gene TRBJ1-4; D not resolved. Trimming cost V 1 base and J 2 bases, with 11 bases left between them. Germline CDR1 SEHNR, CDR2 FQNEAQ (reference sequence). The CDR3 runs 16 residues. The CDR3: CASSLEGLATNEKLFF. CDR3 sequence (DNA): TGTGCCAGCAGCTTAGAAGGGCTGGCGACTAATGAAAAACTGTTTTTT.

Many counts were recorded for this clonotype. The J gene is TRBJ2-3, the V gene TRBV3-1; TRBD2 agrees at 10 bases. The germline V gene has CDR1 LGHDT and CDR2 YNNKEL (reference sequence). Germline trimming cut 1 base from V and 3 bases from J; bases unmatched to any gene: 13. This CDR3 is 19 amino acids long. The CDR3 loop reads CASSQGASGGGSRTDTQYF. The CDR3 DNA is TGTGCCAGCAGCCAAGGAGCTAGCGGGGGAGGTTCGAGGACAGATACGCAGTATTTT.

V and J are TRBV3-1 and TRBJ2-3, with unresolved D. Trimming took 0 bases from V and 4 from J, leaving 11 bases between them. The CDR3 runs 15 residues. Germline CDR1 LGHDT, CDR2 YNNKEL (reference sequence). CDR3 residues: CASSQEISLPDTQYF. In DNA form, the CDR3 reads TGTGCCAGCAGCCAAGAGATTTCCTTGCCAGATACGCAGTATTTT.

The table lists this clonotype with a few counts. V is TRBV18 and J is TRBJ2-7; no clear D. Per the germline V gene, CDR1 is KGHSH and CDR2 is LQKENI. V was cut by 0 bases and J by 3 bases, with 6 bases left in between. CDR3 size: 13 residues. This CDR3 reads CASSPPQDYEQYF. Here the CDR3 DNA reads TGTGCCAGCTCACCACCCCAGGACTACGAGCAGTACTTC.

This clonotype has ten or more counts. The rearrangement uses TRBV3-1 and TRBJ2-1; D possibly uses TRBD1 or TRBD2 (5 bases each). In germline, CDR1 is LGHDT, CDR2 YNNKEL (reference sequence). V was cut by 1 base and J by 7 bases, with 17 bases left in between. CDR3 length equals 16 residues. The CDR3 DNA reads TGTGCCAGCAGCCAAGCCTTTCGAACGGGGCTAAATGAGCAGTTCTTC. It specifies CASSQAFRTGLNEQFF.

This clonotype was seen ten or more times. This chain joins TRBV20-1 and TRBJ2-1, with D possibly matching TRBD2 (5 bases). The CDR3 has 15 amino acids. Trimming removed 3 bases from V and 0 bases from J, with 12 bases in between. In germline, CDR1 is DFQATT, CDR2 SNEGSKA (reference sequence). The CDR3 sequence: CSASPLGSSYNEQFF. In nucleotides, the CDR3 is TGCAGTGCTAGTCCCCTGGGGAGCTCCTACAATGAGCAGTTCTTC.